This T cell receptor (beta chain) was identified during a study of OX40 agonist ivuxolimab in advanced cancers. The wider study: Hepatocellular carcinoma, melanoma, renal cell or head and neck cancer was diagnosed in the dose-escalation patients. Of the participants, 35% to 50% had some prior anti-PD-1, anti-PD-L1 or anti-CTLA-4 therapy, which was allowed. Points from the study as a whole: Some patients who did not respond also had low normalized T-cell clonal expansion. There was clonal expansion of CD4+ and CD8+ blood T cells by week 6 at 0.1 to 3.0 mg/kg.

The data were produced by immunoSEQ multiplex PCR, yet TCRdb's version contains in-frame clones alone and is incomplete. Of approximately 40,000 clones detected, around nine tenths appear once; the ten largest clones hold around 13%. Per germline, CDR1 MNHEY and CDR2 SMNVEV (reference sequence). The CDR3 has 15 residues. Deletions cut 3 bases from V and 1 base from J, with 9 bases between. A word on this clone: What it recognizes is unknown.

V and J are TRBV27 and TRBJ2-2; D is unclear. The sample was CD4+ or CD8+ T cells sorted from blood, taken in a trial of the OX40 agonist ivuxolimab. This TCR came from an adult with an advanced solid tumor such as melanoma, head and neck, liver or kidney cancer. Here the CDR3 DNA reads TGTGCCAGCAGTTTCTCGCAGAAGAACACCGGGGAGCTGTTTTTT. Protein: CASSFSQKNTGELFF.